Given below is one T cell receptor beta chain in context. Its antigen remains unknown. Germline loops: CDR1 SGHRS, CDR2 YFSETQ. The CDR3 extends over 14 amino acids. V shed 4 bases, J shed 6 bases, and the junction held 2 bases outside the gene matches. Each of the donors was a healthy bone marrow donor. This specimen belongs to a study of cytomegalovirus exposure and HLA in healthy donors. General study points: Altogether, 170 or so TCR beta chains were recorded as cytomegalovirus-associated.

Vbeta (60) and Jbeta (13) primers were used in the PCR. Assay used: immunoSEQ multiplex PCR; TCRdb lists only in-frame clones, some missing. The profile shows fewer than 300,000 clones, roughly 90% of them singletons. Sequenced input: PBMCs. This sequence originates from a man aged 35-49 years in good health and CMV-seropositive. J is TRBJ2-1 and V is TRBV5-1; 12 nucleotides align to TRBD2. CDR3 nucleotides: TGCGCCAGCAGCGGACTAGCGGGATTCAATGAGCAGTTCTTC. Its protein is CASSGLAGFNEQFF.